This section outlines one TCR beta chain sequence together with its context. The sample comes from a study of PD-L1 blockade in urothelial cancer. Trimming shortened V by 1 base and J by 6 bases, and 4 bases separated the two germline ends. Looked up from germline, CDR1 is SGHVS and CDR2 is FQNEAQ. The CDR3 totals 12 residues. Clones were read by immunoSEQ multiplex PCR, and TCRdb kept only the in-frame ones, dropping some. In the table there are about 45,000 clones, roughly 84% of which are singletons. Stated time point: pretreatment peripheral blood. V is TRBV7-8 and J is TRBJ2-1; the D is unclear. Sequenced here: PBMCs, sampled around atezolizumab (anti-PD-L1) treatment. The receptor was isolated from a donor at least 40 years old with urothelial cancer. In DNA form, the CDR3 reads TGTGCCAGCAGCTTAGTCATCAATGAGCAGTTCTTC. This translates into CASSLVINEQFF. Complete variable domain (other parts from reference TRBV7-8 and TRBJ2-1): GAGVSQSPRYKVAKRGQDVALRCDPISGHVSLFWYQQALGQGPEFLTYFQNEAQLDKSGLPSDRFFAERPEGSVSTLKIQRTQQEDSAVYLCASSLVINEQFFGPGTRLTVL.